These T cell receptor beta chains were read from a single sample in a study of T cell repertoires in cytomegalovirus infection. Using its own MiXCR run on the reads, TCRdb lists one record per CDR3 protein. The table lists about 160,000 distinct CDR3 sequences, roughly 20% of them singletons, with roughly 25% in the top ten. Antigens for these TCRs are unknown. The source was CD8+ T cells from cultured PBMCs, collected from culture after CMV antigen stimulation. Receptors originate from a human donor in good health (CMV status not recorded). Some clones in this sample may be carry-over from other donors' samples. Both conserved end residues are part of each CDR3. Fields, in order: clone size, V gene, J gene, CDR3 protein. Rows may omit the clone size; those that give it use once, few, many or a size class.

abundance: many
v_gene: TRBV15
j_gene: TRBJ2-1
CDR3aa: CATSSERGSYNEQFF

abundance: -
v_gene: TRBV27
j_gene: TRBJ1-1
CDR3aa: CASSFSSSNTEAFF

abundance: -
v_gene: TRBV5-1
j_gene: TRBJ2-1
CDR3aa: CASSRALLTDPENNEQFF

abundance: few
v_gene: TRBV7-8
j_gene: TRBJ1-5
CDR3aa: CASSLADRNSNQPQHF

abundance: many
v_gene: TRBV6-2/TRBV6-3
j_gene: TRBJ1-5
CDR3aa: CASRLPGGNQPQHF

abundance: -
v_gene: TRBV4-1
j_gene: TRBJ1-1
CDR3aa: CASSQDRGGREAFF

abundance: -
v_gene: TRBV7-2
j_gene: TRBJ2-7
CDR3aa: CASSTRLAGGHSYEQYF

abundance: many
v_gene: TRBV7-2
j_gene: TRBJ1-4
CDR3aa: CASSLRAGGTATNEKLFF

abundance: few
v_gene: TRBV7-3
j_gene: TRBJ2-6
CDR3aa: CASSPGTGDLSGANVLTF

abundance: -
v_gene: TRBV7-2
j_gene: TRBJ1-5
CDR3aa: CASSPFGRGIRNQPQHF

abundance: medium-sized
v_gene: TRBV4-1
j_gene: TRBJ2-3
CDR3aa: CASSQGVYSTDTQYF

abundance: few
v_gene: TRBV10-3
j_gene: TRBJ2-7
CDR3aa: CAISPGSPYEQYF

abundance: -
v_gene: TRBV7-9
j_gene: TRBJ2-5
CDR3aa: CASSPSEGAWETQYF

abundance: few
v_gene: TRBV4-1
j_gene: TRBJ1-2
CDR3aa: CASSHSTGYGYTF

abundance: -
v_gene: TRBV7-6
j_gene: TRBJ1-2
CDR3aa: CASSLGDSLYGYTF

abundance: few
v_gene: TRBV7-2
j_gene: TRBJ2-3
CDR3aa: CASSFPGQGPDTQYF

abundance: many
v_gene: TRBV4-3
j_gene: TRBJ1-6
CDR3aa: CASSQDSGGNNSPLHF

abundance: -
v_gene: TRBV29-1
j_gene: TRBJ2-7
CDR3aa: CSVEGGAGGNYEQYF

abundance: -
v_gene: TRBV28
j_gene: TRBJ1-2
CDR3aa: CASSFDRGANYGYTF

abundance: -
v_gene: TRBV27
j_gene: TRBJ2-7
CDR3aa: CASAADSSYEQYF

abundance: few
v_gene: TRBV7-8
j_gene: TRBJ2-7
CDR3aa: CASSLSGRAYEQYF

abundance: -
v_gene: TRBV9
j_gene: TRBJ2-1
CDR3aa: CASSGTTGTKGHNEQFF

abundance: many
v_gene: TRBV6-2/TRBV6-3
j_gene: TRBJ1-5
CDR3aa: CASSYLIGQGNQPQHF

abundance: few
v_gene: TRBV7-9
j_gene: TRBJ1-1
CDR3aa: CASSGEDRDYEAFF

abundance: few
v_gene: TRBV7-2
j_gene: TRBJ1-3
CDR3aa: CASSLDSFQSGNTIYF

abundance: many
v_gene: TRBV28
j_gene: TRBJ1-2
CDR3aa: CASSLSGQAGGYTF

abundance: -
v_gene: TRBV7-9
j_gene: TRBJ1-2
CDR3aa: CASSFVHESYGYTF

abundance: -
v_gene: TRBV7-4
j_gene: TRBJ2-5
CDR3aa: CASSLIHSTVSQETQYF

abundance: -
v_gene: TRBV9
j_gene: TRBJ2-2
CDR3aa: CASSELMNTGELFF

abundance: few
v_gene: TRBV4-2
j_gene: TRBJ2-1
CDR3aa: CASSQEGARGSYNEQFF

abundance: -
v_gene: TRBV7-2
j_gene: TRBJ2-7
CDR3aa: CASSLAADGGGYEQYF